The present TCR beta chain was sequenced within a study of blood T cell repertoires in COVID-19. Repertoires were generated with immunoSEQ multiplex PCR, while TCRdb's copy carries only in-frame clones and drops some. The data show some 270,000 clones, more than 65% seen once. CDR1 and CDR2 from the germline V gene are SGHTA and FQGNSA. V dropped 5 bases and J dropped 5; count of bases not matched to a gene: 5. The length of the CDR3 is 14 residues. This TCR derives from a man between 45 and 60 years old who had recovered from COVID-19. Material: PBMCs or T cells enriched from blood (not recorded which). The chain recombines TRBV7-2 with TRBJ1-5; 8 nucleotides agree with TRBD1. CDR3 amino acids: CASSADRDYQPQHF. Here the CDR3 DNA reads TGTGCCAGCAGCGCGGACAGGGATTATCAGCCCCAGCATTTT. Full variable domain (missing parts from reference TRBV7-2 and TRBJ1-5): GAGVSQSPSNKVTEKGKDVELRCDPISGHTALYWYRQSLGQGLEFLIYFQGNSAPDKSGLPSDRFSAERTGGSVSTLTIQRTQQEDSAVYLCASSADRDYQPQHFGDGTRLSIL.